The 9 T cell receptor beta chains below all came from one sample that was sequenced in a study of human T cells and chemical hapten exposure. Time point reported: patch test 3, about 24 weeks after DPC sensitization. The treatment here: therapeutic diphenylcyclopropenone sensitization with weekly scalp DPC. From the RACE reads, TCRdb called clonotypes with MiXCR, one entry per CDR3 protein. Among 70,000 or so distinct CDR3 sequences listed, roughly 10% were seen once. The source was whole blood, collected in connection with sensitization to the hapten diphenylcyclopropenone (DPC). The receptors derive from a woman aged 50 to 60 with alopecia areata. Some clones in this sample may be carry-over from other donors' samples.

The chain is built from TRBV27 and TRBJ1-2; D is undetermined. V lost 5 bases and J lost 0, with 16 bases in between. The CDR3 consists of 16 residues. Germline-derived CDR1 and CDR2 are MNHEY and SMNVEV (reference sequence). CDR3 in amino acids: CASSPTILGANYGYTF. In DNA, the CDR3 is TGTGCCAGCAGTCCGACCATTCTTGGGGCTAACTATGGCTACACCTTC.

This clonotype appeared many times. V is TRBV6-6 and J is TRBJ1-2, with a tentative D call TRBD1 (6 bases). Trimming cost V 0 bases and J 3 bases, with 8 bases left between them. CDR1 MNHNY and CDR2 SVGAGI come from the germline V gene (reference sequence). The CDR3 is 14 residues long. The CDR3: CASSYSQGDYGYTF. The CDR3 nucleotides read TGTGCCAGCAGTTACTCACAGGGCGACTATGGCTACACCTTC.

The gene calls are TRBV5-1 and TRBJ1-1; a weak D match, TRBD1 (5 bases). The germline V gene encodes CDR1 SGHRS and CDR2 YFSETQ. V shed 5 bases and J shed 2 bases, with 10 bases lying between them. The CDR3 runs to 13 residues. CDR3 in amino acids: CASSGGGNTEAFF. The CDR3, as DNA: TGCGCCAGCAGTGGTGGGGGAAACACTGAAGCTTTCTTT.

This clonotype was detected ten times or more. The rearrangement links TRBV7-6 to TRBJ2-5; D remains unclear. The germline CDR1 and CDR2 sequences are SGHVS and FNYEAQ. There are 12 residues in the CDR3. V was pared by 2 bases and J by 5 bases, with 6 bases between. The CDR3 coding sequence is TGTGCCAGCAGCTTATCGGACGAGACCCAGTACTTC. Its translation: CASSLSDETQYF.

Ten or more counts support this clonotype. This rearrangement joins TRBV13 to TRBJ2-5; TRBD2 matches at 14 bases. CDR1 and CDR2 from the germline V gene are PRHDT and FYEKMQ (reference sequence). Trimming at V came to 1 base and at J to 1 base, leaving 5 bases not matched to a gene. The CDR3 is 18 amino acids. CDR3 in amino acids: CASSLVGLAGERQETQYF. In nucleotides, the CDR3 is TGTGCCAGCAGCTTAGTGGGACTAGCGGGAGAACGCCAAGAGACCCAGTACTTC.

This clonotype was found a few times. The chain combines TRBV6-5 with TRBJ2-1; weak D call: TRBD2 (6 bases). Trimming removed 2 bases at V and 1 base at J, with 12 bases between. In germline, CDR1 is MNHEY, CDR2 SVGAGI. This CDR3 region has 16 residues. The CDR3 DNA follows: TGTGCCAGCAGTTACCGGGGACTTAGGTCCTACAATGAGCAGTTCTTC. It encodes CASSYRGLRSYNEQFF.

This sequence joins TRBV29-1 and TRBJ2-5; D is perhaps TRBD1 (5 bases). Trimming pared 6 bases from V and 7 bases from J, leaving 18 bases between. Germline loops: CDR1 SQVTM, CDR2 ANQGSEA. CDR3 size: 13 residues. The CDR3 sequence is CSVADSFSGTQYF. The CDR3 DNA is TGCAGCGTGGCTGACAGTTTTTCGGGGACCCAGTACTTC. The whole variable domain, remainder taken from reference TRBV29-1 and TRBJ2-5, is SAVISQKPSRDICQRGTSLTIQCQVDSQVTMMFWYRQQPGQSLTLIATANQGSEATYESGFVIDKFPISRPNLTFSTLTVSNMSPEDSSIYLCSVADSFSGTQYFGPGTRLLVL.

This clonotype turned up a few times. Because the CDR3 is missing its conserved closing phenylalanine or tryptophan, this is likely a read error. The DNA is omitted, as the CDR3 cannot be located on it reliably, and the CDR3 follows TCRdb's listing. V is TRBV6-2 or TRBV6-3 and J is TRBJ1-1. The CDR3 numbers 13 amino acids, ends counted. CDR1 is MNHEY, CDR2 SVGEGT, per germline. The CDR3: CASSYTTGALLVA.

This clonotype was seen a handful of times. The chain recombines TRBV5-1 with TRBJ1-1; no reliable D call. This CDR3 has 14 residues. Germline V gives CDR1 SGHRS, CDR2 YFSETQ. The V gene lost 0 bases and the J gene lost 5 bases, with 11 bases spanning the gap. CDR3: CASSLGSGRTEAFF. CDR3 coding DNA: TGCGCCAGCAGCTTGGGATCGGGAAGGACTGAAGCTTTCTTT.